Below are 8 T cell receptor beta chains sequenced from a single sample in a study of cytomegalovirus exposure and HLA in healthy donors listed by TCRdb under 2017. The library came from the immunoSEQ multiplex PCR assay. A mixture of 60 forward primers for TCR Vbeta segments and 13 reverse primers for TCR Jbeta segments was used in the multiplex PCR. TCRdb retrieved this table from immuneACCESS and kept in-frame rearrangements only. Not all clones are present; in checked studies, unresolved V genes account for under half, and no reason is known for the remainder. The sample table records 30,000 to 40,000 clones; around 80% of these occur just once. The ten largest clones represent approximately 4% of the sample. The material sequenced was PBMCs. These receptors were collected from a woman aged 18-29 years in good health and CMV-seronegative.

The chain links TRBV18 to TRBJ2-3; tentatively, D is TRBD2 (6 bases). Trimming pared 6 bases from V and 4 bases from J, leaving 14 bases between. This CDR3 contains 14 residues. In germline, CDR1 is KGHSH, CDR2 LQKENI. In DNA form, the CDR3 reads TGTGCCAGCTCTTCACTAGCCGGGGCAGATACGCAGTATTTT. Translated: CASSSLAGADTQYF. The complete variable domain, with remaining parts taken from reference TRBV18 and TRBJ2-3, reads NAGVMQNPRHLVRRRGQEARLRCSPMKGHSHVYWYRQLPEEGLKFMVYLQKENIIDESGMPKERFSAEFPKEGPSILRIQQVVRGDSAAYFCASSSLAGADTQYFGPGTRLTVL.

V gene TRBV6-5 combines with J gene TRBJ2-7; D perhaps matches TRBD2 (6 bases). Germline assignment: CDR1 MNHEY and CDR2 SVGAGI. The CDR3 sequence is 11 residues long. V lost 2 bases, J lost 12 bases, and 11 bases lay in between. The CDR3 loop reads CASSYGRDAYF. The CDR3 DNA reads as TGTGCCAGCAGTTACGGGCGGGATGCGTACTTC.

The V and J genes are TRBV30 and TRBJ2-1; D remains unclear. This CDR3 contains 12 residues. In germline, CDR1 is GTSNPN, CDR2 SVGIG (reference sequence). V was shortened by 0 bases and J by 8 bases, with 8 bases between the two germline ends. CDR3 sequence (DNA): TGTGCCTGGAGTGTCTCGGGTTATGAGCAGTTCTTC. Translated: CAWSVSGYEQFF.

J is TRBJ2-2 and V is TRBV7-2; 8 bases are shared with TRBD1. Germline V gene lookup returns CDR1 SGHTA and CDR2 FQGNSA. V lost 6 bases and J lost 4; bases outside the gene matches: 10. The CDR3 is made up of 16 amino acids. CDR3 in DNA: TGTGCCAGCAGAGAGGACAGGGCGCCATTCACCGGGGAGCTGTTTTTT. Encoded protein: CASREDRAPFTGELFF.

The CDR3 sequence: CASSFRQGAGTDTQYF. The CDR3 nucleotides read TGTGCCAGCAGCTTTAGACAGGGGGCTGGTACAGATACGCAGTATTTT. The chain couples TRBV5-4 to TRBJ2-3; 10 bases agree with TRBD1. CDR3 length: 16 amino acids. J lost 3 bases, V lost 2 bases, and 6 bases had no gene match. Germline CDR1 is SGHNT and CDR2 is YYREEE (reference sequence).

V is TRBV10-3 and J is TRBJ2-7, with D hard to call. The V end was cut by 6 bases, the J end by 0 bases, with 3 bases between. The CDR3 totals 11 residues. CDR1 and CDR2 (germline): ENHRY, SYGVKD. The CDR3 here is CAISGSYEQYF. DNA for the CDR3: TGTGCCATCAGCGGCTCCTACGAGCAGTACTTC.

The chain's CDR3 is CASSRDRAGYGYTF. In nucleotides, the CDR3 is TGTGCCAGTAGTCGGGACAGGGCCGGCTATGGCTACACCTTC. V and J are TRBV19 and TRBJ1-2; 9 bases fit TRBD1. The CDR3 consists of 14 residues. Germline lookup yields CDR1 LNHDA and CDR2 SQIVND (reference sequence). With 5 bases clipped from V and 4 bases from J, the junction kept 5 bases outside the gene matches.

V gene TRBV9 combines with J gene TRBJ1-3; TRBD1 is a possible D gene (5 bases). The germline V and J ends were trimmed by 4 bases and 0 bases, with 11 bases remaining between them. Germline CDR1 SGDLS, CDR2 YYNGEE. This CDR3 spans 15 amino acids. The CDR3 sequence: CASSPRRGSGNTIYF. The CDR3 bases are TGTGCCAGCAGCCCGAGGAGGGGCTCTGGAAACACCATATATTTT.